Presented here are 25 T cell receptor beta chains from one specimen sequenced in a study of beta chain features in type 1 diabetes. Expressed TCRB transcripts were sequenced after all isolated RNA was converted to cDNA. Sequencing was performed with immunoSEQ multiplex PCR; in TCRdb, only in-frame clones are kept and a portion is missing. The table lists 400,000 to 450,000 clones, over 11% of them singletons. The sequenced material came from naive CD4+ T cells from blood. The receptor set was obtained from a young man in good health.

This clone has a handful of counts. V gene TRBV19 combines with J gene TRBJ1-2; no clear D. CDR1 LNHDA and CDR2 SQIVND come from the germline V gene (reference sequence). This CDR3 contains 13 residues. Trimming left V 5 bases short and J 6 bases short, with 13 bases between. CDR3 loop: CASSVTAKDGYTF. The CDR3 DNA sequence: TGTGCCAGTAGTGTGACGGCTAAGGATGGCTACACCTTC.

The rearrangement uses TRBV7-9 and TRBJ1-2, with D uncertain. In germline, CDR1 is SEHNR, CDR2 FQNEAQ (reference sequence). This CDR3 has 13 residues. V was trimmed by 4 bases and J by 4 bases, leaving 10 bases between them. The CDR3 DNA is TGTGCCAGCAGCTACCGGGAAGCCTATGGCTACACCTTC. Translating it yields CASSYREAYGYTF. Drawing the rest from reference TRBV7-9 and TRBJ1-2, the complete variable domain is DTGVSQNPRHKITKRGQNVTFRCDPISEHNRLYWYRQTLGQGPEFLTYFQNEAQLEKSRLLSDRFSAERPKGSFSTLEIQRTEQGDSAMYLCASSYREAYGYTFGSGTRLTVV.

The V and J genes are TRBV4-3 and TRBJ2-1, with 7 bases lining up with TRBD2. CDR1 is LGHNA, CDR2 YSLEER, per germline. The CDR3 is 15 amino acids. J gave up 8 bases and V 1 base, and 8 bases lay outside the gene matches. In DNA form, the CDR3 reads TGCGCCAGCAGCCAAGCGAGACTAGCTCGCGATGAGCAGTTCTTC. Amino acid sequence: CASSQARLARDEQFF.

This clone came up a few times. J is TRBJ2-1 and V is TRBV5-1; 8 bases are a match to TRBD2. Germline lookup yields CDR1 SGHRS and CDR2 YFSETQ. CDR3 length: 16 amino acids. Germline trimming cut 4 bases from V and 5 bases from J; bases unmatched to any gene: 11. The CDR3 is CASSLLVSGTNNEQFF. Here the CDR3 DNA reads TGCGCCAGCAGCCTACTGGTTAGCGGGACGAACAATGAGCAGTTCTTC.

This clone was counted between two and nine times. The V call is TRBV18, the J call TRBJ1-2; D gene unclear. Trimming took off 1 base at V and 1 base at J, with 4 bases between the two ends. This CDR3 spans 13 amino acids. Germline CDR1 reads KGHSH; CDR2 reads LQKENI. The CDR3 DNA follows: TGTGCCAGCTCACCACTCGATAACTATGGCTACACCTTC. Amino acids: CASSPLDNYGYTF.

As to this clone: In the same sample, other DNA sequences code for this CDR3. J is TRBJ2-3 and V is TRBV29-1, with no clear D. This CDR3 contains 11 residues. Trimming shortened V by 1 base and J by 5 bases, and 4 bases separated the two germline ends. The V gene's germline CDR1 is SQVTM and CDR2 ANQGSEA. Here the CDR3 reads CSVEVGDTQYF. For the CDR3, the DNA is TGCAGCGTTGAAGTGGGAGATACGCAGTATTTT.

This clone occurred a few times. The chain uses TRBV29-1 and TRBJ1-3; 7 bases align to TRBD1. The ends lost 7 bases at V and 0 bases at J; junction bases unmatched: 12. This CDR3 comprises 16 residues. Germline V gene sequence: CDR1 SQVTM, CDR2 ANQGSEA. The CDR3: CSAAGQPNSSGNTIYF. CDR3 nucleotide sequence: TGCAGCGCTGCGGGACAGCCAAATTCCTCTGGAAACACCATATATTTT.

This clone was picked up a small number of times. The V and J genes are TRBV29-1 and TRBJ2-2; 10 nucleotides agree with TRBD1. Germline trimming cut 6 bases from V and 4 bases from J; bases unmatched to any gene: 5. In germline, CDR1 is SQVTM, CDR2 ANQGSEA. This CDR3 contains 14 residues. The CDR3 loop reads CSVGTGVSTGELFF. In DNA, the CDR3 is TGCAGCGTCGGGACAGGGGTGAGCACCGGGGAGCTGTTTTTT.

With regard to this clone: An end of the junction differs from the germline gene, which may be a read error. The genes are TRBV7-2 and TRBJ2-2; 7 bases line up with TRBD2. CDR3 size: 14 residues. Germline values: CDR1 SGHTA, CDR2 FQGNSA. For the CDR3, the DNA is TGTGCCGGCAGCCGGGGGGCGAACACCGGGGAGCTGTTTTTT. It codes for CAGSRGANTGELFF.

This clone has just one count. This chain links TRBV7-6 with TRBJ2-3; TRBD2 agrees at 14 bases. With V trimmed by 5 bases and J by 1 base, 2 bases remained unmatched. The CDR3 extends over 16 amino acids. CDR1 and CDR2 from the germline V gene are SGHVS and FNYEAQ. Written as DNA, the CDR3 is TGTGCCAGCAGCCCGGGACTAGCGGGGGGCACAGATACGCAGTATTTT. Amino acid sequence: CASSPGLAGGTDTQYF.

This clone was detected a few times. The chain uses TRBV29-1 and TRBJ2-5; TRBD1 is a possible D gene (5 bases). This CDR3 comprises 12 residues. Germline lookup yields CDR1 SQVTM and CDR2 ANQGSEA. Trimming removed 7 bases at V and 2 bases at J, with 11 bases between. In DNA form, the CDR3 reads TGCAGCGGGGGCCCAAAGCAAGAGACCCAGTACTTC. Translated, it gives CSGGPKQETQYF.

The rearrangement uses TRBV7-9 and TRBJ2-3; no reliable D call. Trimming took off 5 bases at V and 6 bases at J, with 18 bases between the two ends. CDR3 length: 15 residues. CDR1 is SEHNR, CDR2 FQNEAQ, per germline (reference sequence). The CDR3 loop is CASSPDKPLTDTQYF. DNA of the CDR3: TGTGCCAGCAGCCCGGATAAACCACTTACGGATACGCAGTATTTT.

Only a few counts were recorded for this clone. This sequence joins TRBV6-4 and TRBJ2-1; D gene unclear. This CDR3 contains 15 residues. The germline V gene has CDR1 MRHNA and CDR2 SNTAGT. V was pared by 3 bases and J by 0 bases, with 9 bases between. CDR3 DNA: TGTGCCAGCAGTGATGGGTGGAGCTCCTACAATGAGCAGTTCTTC. Its protein product is CASSDGWSSYNEQFF.

The chain joins TRBV30 to TRBJ2-7; D is undetermined. There are 13 residues in the CDR3. Per the germline V gene, CDR1 is GTSNPN and CDR2 is SVGIG (reference sequence). V lost 3 bases and J 4 bases, leaving 13 bases between the germline ends. The chain's CDR3 is CAWSRPAVYEQYV. CDR3 sequence (DNA): TGTGCCTGGAGCCGCCCCGCAGTTTACGAGCAGTACGTC.

This rearrangement joins TRBV7-9 to TRBJ2-4; unclear D gene. V was pared by 1 base and J by 6 bases, with 7 bases between. CDR3 length: 13 amino acids. Looked up from germline, CDR1 is SEHNR and CDR2 is FQNEAQ (reference sequence). In DNA form, the CDR3 reads TGTGCCAGCAGCTTAGGACACGGAAACATTCAGTACTTC. This gives the protein CASSLGHGNIQYF.

CDR3 sequence reads: CATSRYKGNSQPQHF. The DNA for the CDR3 is TGTGCCACCAGCAGATACAAGGGCAATTCTCAGCCCCAGCATTTT. V gene TRBV15 combines with J gene TRBJ1-5; D not resolved. The germline V gene encodes CDR1 LNHNV and CDR2 YYDKDF (reference sequence). This CDR3 spans 15 amino acids. The V gene lost 2 bases and the J gene lost 6 bases, with 14 bases spanning the gap.

This clone was found a few times. The V gene is TRBV27, the J gene TRBJ2-3, with D unresolved. With 2 bases removed from V and 14 bases from J, the gap between germline ends came to 14 bases. The germline V gene has CDR1 MNHEY and CDR2 SMNVEV (reference sequence). This CDR3 is built from 12 residues. This chain's CDR3 is CASSLRFQVPYF. CDR3 DNA sequence: TGTGCCAGCAGTTTAAGGTTTCAGGTGCCGTATTTT.

This sequence joins TRBV7-8 and TRBJ2-5; D is ambiguous. The germline gives CDR1 SGHVS, CDR2 FQNEAQ. V lost 1 base and J 5 bases, leaving 8 bases between the germline ends. There are 13 residues in the CDR3. The CDR3 DNA reads as TGTGCCAGCAGCTTAGGGCTGGGGGAGACCCAGTACTTC. It yields the protein CASSLGLGETQYF. The full variable domain, completed using reference TRBV7-8 and TRBJ2-5, is GAGVSQSPRYKVAKRGQDVALRCDPISGHVSLFWYQQALGQGPEFLTYFQNEAQLDKSGLPSDRFFAERPEGSVSTLKIQRTQQEDSAVYLCASSLGLGETQYFGPGTRLLVL.

This chain links TRBV9 with TRBJ2-5; D remains unclear. CDR1 SGDLS and CDR2 YYNGEE come from the germline V gene. The V gene lost 0 bases and the J gene lost 5 bases, with 14 bases spanning the gap. The CDR3 sequence is 15 residues long. CDR3 sequence reads: CASSVGGRLWETQYF. For the CDR3, the DNA is TGTGCCAGCAGCGTAGGCGGTAGACTCTGGGAGACCCAGTACTTC.

Regarding this clone: At one end, the junction sequence differs from germline, possibly due to a read error. The chain uses TRBV28 and TRBJ1-1; the D gene is possibly TRBD1 (5 bases). Germline V CDR1 and CDR2: MDHEN, SYDVKM. The CDR3 consists of 10 residues. The chain's CDR3 is CASSGGFTAF. CDR3 in DNA: TGTGCCAGCAGTGGGGGTTTCACCGCGTTT.

The J gene is TRBJ2-2, the V gene TRBV7-9, with 11 bases aligning to TRBD1. This CDR3 contains 16 residues. Unmatched junction bases numbered 9, after V lost 9 bases and J lost 3 bases. The germline CDR1 and CDR2 sequences are SEHNR and FQNEAQ (reference sequence). CDR3: CASSIPGQGDTGELFF. CDR3 sequence (DNA): TGTGCCAGTTCCATCCCGGGACAGGGGGACACCGGGGAGCTGTTTTTT.

A few counts support this clone. The chain links TRBV2 to TRBJ2-1; the match to TRBD2 covers 8 bases. With V trimmed by 4 bases and J by 13 bases, 9 bases remained unmatched. This CDR3 has 13 residues. Germline V gene data show CDR1 as SNHLY and CDR2 as FYNNEI. The DNA for the CDR3 is TGTGCCAGCAGTGCCTTAATTGTAGCGGGACAGTTCTTC. Translating it yields CASSALIVAGQFF.

This clone has a handful of counts. This chain uses TRBV7-9 with TRBJ1-6; possibly TRBD1 for D (5 bases). V shed 7 bases and J shed 7 bases, with 11 bases lying between them. Germline V gene data show CDR1 as SEHNR and CDR2 as FQNEAQ (reference sequence). CDR3 length: 13 residues. CDR3 residues: CASTLGVNSPLHF. The CDR3 DNA reads TGTGCCAGCACCTTGGGGGTGAATTCACCCCTCCACTTT.

This chain connects TRBV10-3 to TRBJ2-5; D might be TRBD2 (7 bases). Trimming shortened V by 0 bases and J by 3 bases, and 14 bases separated the two germline ends. The CDR3 spans 16 residues. Germline-derived CDR1 and CDR2 are ENHRY and SYGVKD. The CDR3 DNA sequence: TGTGCCATCAGTGAGTCCGGCGGGGGCCGGGAAGAGACCCAGTACTTC. It specifies CAISESGGGREETQYF.

This chain uses TRBV6-5 with TRBJ2-3; 11 nucleotides agree with TRBD1. CDR1 and CDR2 (germline): MNHEY, SVGAGI. The CDR3 is made up of 14 amino acids. V was pared by 8 bases and J by 4 bases, with 5 bases of the junction left unmatched. The CDR3 coding sequence is TGTGCCAGCGGTCCGGGACAGGGGGCAGATACGCAGTATTTT. It encodes CASGPGQGADTQYF.